The present T cell receptor beta chain was sequenced within a study of blood T cells in healthy people across ages. Study in general: About one barcoded beta molecule per two T cells was captured by template switching.

Study-wide results and limits: The study found more naive CD4+ cells and higher diversity in long-lived than aged donors.

Concerning this clonotype itself: What it recognizes is unknown.

Together with a sample-barcoded 5' primer, a J-beta primer mix was included in a second PCR lasting about 6 to 11 cycles. A template-switch adaptor that had 12 random nucleotides put a tag on each cDNA molecule. TCRdb ran MiXCR on the 5' RACE reads and lists one entry per CDR3 protein. The data contain 1.5 million to 2 million distinct CDR3 sequences, around 50% of them singletons. The CDR3 covers 16 residues. Germline V gene lookup returns CDR1 KGHDR and CDR2 SFDVKD. Every donor gave 8 to 10 milliliters of peripheral blood. Sequenced: blood. The TCR comes from a woman aged 40 to 50 in good health. The gene calls are TRBV24-1 and TRBJ2-4, with TRBD2 identical over 13 bases. TRBJ2-5 explains the end of the DNA better; the J call may be wrong. The CDR3 reads CATSDGLAGVEETQYF. The CDR3 DNA follows: TGTGCCACCAGTGACGGACTAGCGGGGGTGGAGGAGACCCAGTACTTC.